The 28 T cell receptor beta chains reported below all come from one sample, sequenced in a study of regulatory T cells in long-lasting Graves disease. Stated time point: persistent/refractory GD, antithyroid drugs over 5 years with positive TRAb. PBMC RNA served as the TCR library source. The TCR beta library used iRepertoire HTBI primers with Arm-PCR amplification of CDR3. Via MiXCR, TCRdb re-called the multiplex PCR reads, giving one row per CDR3 protein. The data contain about 420,000 distinct CDR3 sequences, about 25% of them seen just once; the ten biggest clones take up roughly 30%. Specimen: peripheral blood mononuclear cells (PBMCs), collected when the disease was refractory, from a patient treated with antithyroid drugs. The receptors stem from a female donor with Graves disease.

This clonotype has just a few counts. This chain joins TRBV19 and TRBJ2-2, with TRBD2 identical over 7 bases. The germline CDR1 and CDR2 sequences are LNHDA and SQIVND (reference sequence). The CDR3 runs to 15 residues. V was pared by 1 base and J by 5 bases, with 4 bases of the junction left unmatched. The CDR3 nucleotides are TGTGCCAGTAGTATAGCGGGAGGAGGTACCGGGGAGCTGTTTTTT. This codes for CASSIAGGGTGELFF.

This clonotype was detected ten times or more. The J gene is TRBJ2-5, the V gene TRBV20-1; D gene ambiguous. This CDR3 is built from 10 residues. Trimming took 3 bases from V and 5 from J, leaving 4 bases between them. Germline V lookup: CDR1 DFQATT, CDR2 SNEGSKA (reference sequence). Here the CDR3 reads CSASWETQYF. In DNA form, the CDR3 reads TGCAGTGCTAGTTGGGAGACCCAGTACTTC.

This clonotype has at least ten counts. The chain couples TRBV6-1 to TRBJ1-4; TRBD1 matches at 7 bases. V lost 5 bases and J lost 7; bases outside the gene matches: 7. The CDR3 is 14 residues long. Germline V lookup: CDR1 MNHNS, CDR2 SASEGT. DNA of the CDR3: TGTGCCAGCAGTACAGGGGCCGAACCTGAAAAACTGTTTTTT. Translating gives CASSTGAEPEKLFF.

The table lists this clonotype with many counts. The V gene is TRBV29-1, the J gene TRBJ2-7, with 7 positions matching TRBD1. This CDR3 is built from 13 residues. Trimming cost V 3 bases and J 6 bases; bases outside gene matches: 8. From germline, CDR1 is SQVTM and CDR2 ANQGSEA. The CDR3 coding sequence is TGCAGCGTTGAGATCTACAGGGGTGGCGAGCAGTACTTC. This encodes CSVEIYRGGEQYF.

This clonotype appeared many times. J is TRBJ2-7 and V is TRBV28; 8 bases are a match to TRBD1. Germline V CDR1 and CDR2: MDHEN, SYDVKM. Unmatched junction bases numbered 9, after V lost 5 bases and J lost 3 bases. The CDR3 sequence is 15 residues long. CDR3 DNA: TGTGCCAGCAGTGTCCCCGGGACAGGACGCTACGAGCAGTACTTC. It translates to CASSVPGTGRYEQYF.

Comments on this clonotype: Mismatch with germline at one junction end may stem from a read error. The chain employs TRBV27 and TRBJ2-7; unclear D gene. CDR1 is MNHEY, CDR2 SMNVEV, per germline (reference sequence). The CDR3 is made up of 13 amino acids. For the CDR3, the DNA is TGTGCCAGCAGTCTTCGTGTAAACTACGAACAGTACTTC. Translation: CASSLRVNYEQYF.

This chain joins TRBV19 and TRBJ2-7, with 13 bases lining up with TRBD2. This CDR3 has 16 residues. V trimming: 1 base; J trimming: 6 bases; junction bases outside the gene matches: 6. Germline CDR1 is LNHDA and CDR2 is SQIVND (reference sequence). This chain's CDR3 is CASSIASGTSGTEQYF. CDR3 nucleotides: TGTGCCAGTAGTATAGCGTCAGGGACTAGCGGGACCGAGCAGTACTTC. The full variable domain, with the rest looked up from reference TRBV19 and TRBJ2-7, is DGGITQSPKYLFRKEGQNVTLSCEQNLNHDAMYWYRQDPGQGLRLIYYSQIVNDFQKGDIAEGYSVSREKKESFPLTVTSAQKNPTAFYLCASSIASGTSGTEQYFGPGTRLTVT.

This clonotype was counted many times. This sequence joins TRBV6-1 and TRBJ2-7, with D perhaps assigned TRBD1 or TRBD2 (5 bases each). V was pared by 0 bases and J by 2 bases, with 11 bases between. The CDR3 length is 15 residues. The germline gives CDR1 MNHNS, CDR2 SASEGT. The CDR3 loop reads CASSEAQGTPYEQYF. For the CDR3, the DNA is TGTGCCAGCAGTGAAGCGCAAGGGACCCCCTACGAGCAGTACTTC.

The V and J genes are TRBV24-1 and TRBJ2-7, with D maybe TRBD2 (5 bases). The CDR3 extends over 14 amino acids. Trimming stripped 4 bases from V and 2 bases from J, with 11 bases between. Germline V gene lookup returns CDR1 KGHDR and CDR2 SFDVKD. CDR3 sequence reads: CATSEGGGTYEQYF. In DNA form, the CDR3 reads TGTGCCACCAGTGAAGGAGGAGGAACCTACGAGCAGTACTTC.

This clonotype appeared a few times. The chain uses TRBV6-1 and TRBJ2-2; unclear D gene. Germline loops: CDR1 MNHNS, CDR2 SASEGT. This CDR3 has 15 residues. V lost 2 bases to trimming and J lost 1 base, with 8 bases between them. The CDR3 loop reads CASSEFPENTGELFF. CDR3 DNA: TGTGCCAGCAGTGAATTCCCAGAGAACACCGGGGAGCTGTTTTTT.

This clonotype occurred a few times. The chain couples TRBV3-1 to TRBJ1-1; D is unresolved. The V gene's germline CDR1 is LGHDT and CDR2 YNNKEL (reference sequence). V lost 1 base to trimming and J lost 6 bases, with 12 bases between them. The CDR3 sequence is 14 residues long. CDR3 sequence reads: CASSQGLRSSEAFF. As DNA, the CDR3 is TGTGCCAGCAGCCAAGGGCTTAGATCTTCTGAAGCTTTCTTT.

This clonotype was seen more than once but under ten times. The chain recombines TRBV6-1 with TRBJ2-7, with a possible D match to TRBD1 (5 bases). This CDR3 is built from 14 residues. V lost 6 bases and J lost 6, with 18 bases in between. Germline assignment: CDR1 MNHNS and CDR2 SASEGT. The CDR3 protein is CASSSDQRGLEQYF. CDR3 coding DNA: TGTGCCAGCAGCTCGGACCAAAGGGGTCTCGAGCAGTACTTC.

This clonotype has only a few counts. This rearrangement joins TRBV20-1 to TRBJ1-1, with D unresolved. The germline V gene has CDR1 DFQATT and CDR2 SNEGSKA (reference sequence). V was shortened by 3 bases and J by 7 bases, with 9 bases between the two germline ends. The CDR3 is 11 residues long. In DNA, the CDR3 is TGCAGTGCTAGTGGTGGGTTTGAAGCTTTCTTT. This codes for CSASGGFEAFF.

This clonotype was observed at least ten times. The chain carries TRBV20-1 and TRBJ1-5, with TRBD1 matching 7 bases. The V gene end was trimmed by 6 bases and the J gene end by 5 bases; junction bases not matched to a gene: 10. CDR1 and CDR2 from the germline V gene are DFQATT and SNEGSKA (reference sequence). This CDR3 contains 14 residues. CDR3 DNA sequence: TGCAGTGCCCACCAACGGGACAGTGATCAGCCCCAGCATTTT. Protein sequence: CSAHQRDSDQPQHF.

CDR3: CASSFLGTNQPQHF. CDR3 DNA: TGTGCCAGCAGTTTTTTGGGGACTAATCAGCCCCAGCATTTT. The rearrangement links TRBV12-3 or TRBV12-4 to TRBJ1-5, with D tentatively TRBD1 (5 bases). The ends were cut back, 3 bases at V and 4 bases at J, with 10 bases in the middle. CDR3 length: 14 residues.

The chain has TRBV15 and TRBJ1-5; unclear D gene. V lost 4 bases to trimming and J lost 9 bases, with 16 bases between them. The CDR3 loop spans 14 amino acids. Germline values: CDR1 LNHNV, CDR2 YYDKDF (reference sequence). As DNA, the CDR3 is TGTGCCACCAGCACTATAAACTCCCGGTCGCCCCAGCATTTT. Translating gives CATSTINSRSPQHF.

This clonotype occurred many times. The V and J genes are TRBV6-1 and TRBJ2-7; D may be TRBD1 (5 bases). This CDR3 contains 14 residues. V was clipped by 8 bases and J by 1 base, with 15 bases between them. The germline V gene has CDR1 MNHNS and CDR2 SASEGT. CDR3 loop: CASSRQLQSYEQYF. The CDR3 region has the DNA TGTGCCAGCTCAAGACAGCTCCAATCCTACGAGCAGTACTTC.

V usage is TRBV4-1 and J usage is TRBJ1-2; TRBD1 might be the D (5 bases). This CDR3 has 16 amino acids. V was shortened by 0 bases and J by 4 bases, with 15 bases between the two germline ends. Germline V gives CDR1 MGHRA, CDR2 YSYEKL. The CDR3 loop is CASSQETGWGTYGYTF. The CDR3, as DNA: TGCGCCAGCAGCCAAGAAACGGGGTGGGGGACCTATGGCTACACCTTC.

This chain uses TRBV6-2 or TRBV6-3 with TRBJ1-6; 8 bases map to TRBD1. This CDR3 spans 16 amino acids. J was trimmed by 8 bases and V by 4 bases; bases with no gene match: 10. Germline V gives CDR1 MNHEY, CDR2 SVGEGT. The CDR3 loop is CASSSPGRGLHSPLHF. The CDR3 DNA follows: TGTGCCAGCAGTTCCCCTGGCAGGGGGCTTCATTCACCCCTCCACTTT.

Many counts were recorded for this clonotype. The V and J genes are TRBV5-4 and TRBJ2-5; unclear D gene. Trimming removed 4 bases at V and 4 bases at J, with 17 bases between. The length of the CDR3 is 15 residues. Germline V gives CDR1 SGHNT, CDR2 YYREEE (reference sequence). Written as DNA, the CDR3 is TGTGCCAGCAGCGGACGAACCGGGCCTAGAGAGACCCAGTACTTC. Residues: CASSGRTGPRETQYF.

V usage is TRBV7-2 and J usage is TRBJ2-5, with a tentative D call TRBD2 (6 bases). The CDR3 loop spans 14 amino acids. V lost 5 bases to trimming and J lost 5 bases, with 15 bases between them. Germline CDR1 is SGHTA and CDR2 is FQGNSA. The CDR3 DNA reads as TGTGCCAGCAGCCCCCACGGGAGTAGGGAGACCCAGTACTTC. This translates into CASSPHGSRETQYF.

This clonotype was observed a few times. The chain employs TRBV7-2 and TRBJ1-3; D uncertain. The CDR3 extends over 15 amino acids. Germline loops: CDR1 SGHTA, CDR2 FQGNSA. Trimming cost V 0 bases and J 7 bases, with 13 bases left between them. The CDR3 here is CASSLASFPPNTIYF. CDR3 nucleotides: TGTGCCAGCAGCTTAGCATCCTTCCCGCCCAACACCATATATTTT.

The table lists this clonotype with many counts. The J gene is TRBJ2-5, the V gene TRBV24-1, with D possibly TRBD2 on 5 matching bases. Germline V gene sequence: CDR1 KGHDR, CDR2 SFDVKD. Trimming stripped 0 bases from V and 7 bases from J, with 8 bases between. The CDR3 runs to 13 residues. This chain's CDR3 is CATSDLARGTQYF. CDR3 bases: TGTGCCACCAGTGATTTGGCCCGGGGGACCCAGTACTTC.

At least ten counts were recorded for this clonotype. The J gene is TRBJ2-7, the V gene TRBV28, with 10 nucleotides matching TRBD2. The V and J ends lost 6 bases and 0 bases, in that order; junction bases with no gene match: 5. This CDR3 comprises 15 residues. The germline gives CDR1 MDHEN, CDR2 SYDVKM. CDR3 amino acids: CASSLLAGSSYEQYF. The CDR3 nucleotides are TGTGCCAGCAGCTTACTAGCGGGGAGCTCCTACGAGCAGTACTTC. The complete variable domain, with remaining parts taken from reference TRBV28 and TRBJ2-7, reads DVKVTQSSRYLVKRTGEKVFLECVQDMDHENMFWYRQDPGLGLRLIYFSYDVKMKEKGDIPEGYSVSREKKERFSLILESASTNQTSMYLCASSLLAGSSYEQYFGPGTRLTVT.

This clonotype occurred many times. The chain links TRBV12-3 or TRBV12-4 to TRBJ2-5; TRBD2 agrees at 9 bases. The CDR3 extends over 19 amino acids. J lost 0 bases, V lost 5 bases, and 16 bases had no gene match. The CDR3 spells CASSTWTSVSDVYQETQYF. CDR3 bases: TGTGCCAGCAGTACCTGGACTAGCGTGTCTGATGTGTACCAAGAGACCCAGTACTTC.

The chain has TRBV9 and TRBJ2-7; 10 nucleotides match TRBD1. Germline trimming cut 0 bases from V and 6 bases from J; bases unmatched to any gene: 9. CDR3 length: 16 amino acids. Germline values: CDR1 SGDLS, CDR2 YYNGEE. The CDR3 DNA reads TGTGCCAGCAGCGTAGCGGGACAGGGGTTTTTTAGCGAGCAGTACTTC. This sequence encodes CASSVAGQGFFSEQYF.

This clonotype was observed a handful of times. This chain joins TRBV18 and TRBJ2-7; D is uncertain. Between the trimmed V and J ends, which lost 3 bases and 5 bases, there was a span of 5 bases. Germline V lookup: CDR1 KGHSH, CDR2 LQKENI. The length of the CDR3 is 11 residues. CDR3 in amino acids: CASSPLDEQYF. The CDR3 nucleotides read TGTGCCAGCTCACCTTTAGACGAGCAGTACTTC.

This clonotype came up many times. The chain recombines TRBV28 with TRBJ2-2, with D uncertain. The germline V gene has CDR1 MDHEN and CDR2 SYDVKM. The CDR3 sequence is 16 residues long. V lost 3 bases, J lost 0 bases, and 11 bases lay in between. CDR3 nucleotide sequence: TGTGCCAGCAGTTTCGTAGGGTTGTCGAACACCGGGGAGCTGTTTTTT. This codes for CASSFVGLSNTGELFF.